What follows are 10 T cell receptor beta chains derived from one specimen sequenced in a study of blood T cell repertoires in COVID-19. Sequencing was performed with immunoSEQ multiplex PCR; in TCRdb, only in-frame clones are kept and a portion is missing. This sample has about 500,000 clones, with around 90% found just once. The specimen was PBMCs or T cells enriched from blood (not recorded which). These receptors came from a woman aged 18-30 years who had recovered from COVID-19.

The chain combines TRBV5-1 with TRBJ1-4; 7 bases align to TRBD1. CDR1 SGHRS and CDR2 YFSETQ come from the germline V gene. The CDR3 length is 15 residues. With 1 base clipped from V and 6 bases from J, the junction kept 6 bases outside the gene matches. The CDR3 DNA follows: TGCGCCAGCAGCTTGACAGGGGAGGAGGATGAAAAACTGTTTTTT. Its protein product is CASSLTGEEDEKLFF.

The V and J genes are TRBV19 and TRBJ1-1; possible D gene TRBD1, 6 bases. The CDR3 has 13 amino acids. In germline, CDR1 is LNHDA, CDR2 SQIVND (reference sequence). Trimming cost V 8 bases and J 6 bases, with 16 bases left between them. The CDR3 bases are TGTGCCAGTCGGACAGTCGAGGGGCCTGAAGCTTTCTTT. Translating gives CASRTVEGPEAFF.

This chain connects TRBV11-2 to TRBJ2-3; TRBD2 matches 12 bases. The CDR3 length is 16 residues. Germline V gene sequence: CDR1 SGHAT, CDR2 FQNNGV. J lost 6 bases, V lost 5 bases, and 9 bases had no gene match. The CDR3 loop reads CASSLRTSGVEDTQYF. CDR3 bases: TGTGCCAGCAGCCTACGGACTAGCGGGGTCGAGGATACGCAGTATTTT.

This chain joins TRBV5-1 and TRBJ2-1; 12 positions match TRBD2. The germline V gene encodes CDR1 SGHRS and CDR2 YFSETQ. After removal of 1 base from V and 9 bases from J, the junction contained 8 bases not matched to a gene. This CDR3 comprises 16 residues. The CDR3 here is CASSLKTSGGRAEQFF. The CDR3 DNA reads TGCGCCAGCAGCTTGAAAACTAGCGGGGGGCGGGCTGAGCAGTTCTTC. The full variable domain, rest sourced from reference TRBV5-1 and TRBJ2-1, is KAGVTQTPRYLIKTRGQQVTLSCSPISGHRSVSWYQQTPGQGLQFLFEYFSETQRNKGNFPGRFSGRQFSNSRSEMNVSTLELGDSALYLCASSLKTSGGRAEQFFGPGTRLTVL.

This clone was counted a single time. The chain employs TRBV6-5 and TRBJ2-3, with D possibly TRBD2 on 5 matching bases. V gave up 6 bases and J gave up 3 bases, with 10 bases separating them. Germline CDR1 MNHEY, CDR2 SVGAGI. CDR3 length equals 13 residues. For the CDR3, the DNA is TGTGCCAGCAGCGTGCCGGGGACAGATACGCAGTATTTT. This gives the protein CASSVPGTDTQYF.

The CDR3 sequence: CASRTSGLVGQPQHF. CDR3 DNA sequence: TGTGCCAGCAGGACATCGGGGTTAGTCGGTCAGCCCCAGCATTTT. The V call is TRBV6-5, the J call TRBJ1-5; no firm D call. The CDR3 totals 15 residues. Germline CDR1 and CDR2: MNHEY and SVGAGI. The V end was cut by 6 bases, the J end by 6 bases, with 18 bases between.

The gene calls are TRBV7-3 and TRBJ1-2, with TRBD1 matching over 8 bases. CDR1 SGHTA and CDR2 FQGTGA come from the germline V gene. The CDR3 covers 13 residues. The J segment lost 6 bases and the V segment lost 5 bases, leaving 5 bases of the junction unmatched. The CDR3 spells CASSPTGADGYTF. The CDR3 DNA reads TGTGCCAGCAGCCCGACAGGGGCAGATGGCTACACCTTC. The full variable domain, in which reference TRBV7-3 and TRBJ1-2 provide the parts outside the CDR3, is GAGVSQTPSNKVTEKGKYVELRCDPISGHTALYWYRQSLGQGPEFLIYFQGTGAADDSGLPNDRFFAVRPEGSVSTLKIQRTERGDSAVYLCASSPTGADGYTFGSGTRLTVV.

V is TRBV6-1 and J is TRBJ2-5, with D tentatively TRBD2 (8 bases). This CDR3 has 20 amino acids. V was clipped by 1 base and J by 3 bases, with 27 bases between them. Germline V CDR1 and CDR2: MNHNS, SASEGT. CDR3 coding DNA: TGTGCCAGCAGTGAAGGGGGGCCCCTGTCGGAGCGGGGGACAGAAGAGACCCAGTACTTC. Translation: CASSEGGPLSERGTEETQYF.

The chain is built from TRBV19 and TRBJ1-5; possible D gene TRBD1, 6 bases. The V end lost 3 bases, the J end lost 3 bases, and 12 bases lay between the germline ends. Germline-derived CDR1 and CDR2 are LNHDA and SQIVND (reference sequence). The CDR3 spans 15 residues. The CDR3 DNA reads TGTGCCAGTAGTATCTCCAGGGGAAACAATCAGCCCCAGCATTTT. Translated: CASSISRGNNQPQHF. Based on the CDR3 plus reference TRBV19 and TRBJ1-5, the full variable domain is DGGITQSPKYLFRKEGQNVTLSCEQNLNHDAMYWYRQDPGQGLRLIYYSQIVNDFQKGDIAEGYSVSREKKESFPLTVTSAQKNPTAFYLCASSISRGNNQPQHFGDGTRLSIL.

The CDR3 spells CASSLGGGGETQYF. In nucleotides, the CDR3 is TGTGCCAGCAGCTTGGGCGGGGGCGGAGAGACCCAGTACTTC. The V call is TRBV5-4, the J call TRBJ2-5, with D tentatively TRBD2 (7 bases). Germline loops: CDR1 SGHNT, CDR2 YYREEE (reference sequence). CDR3 length: 14 residues. V was trimmed by 0 bases and J by 4 bases, leaving 10 bases between them.